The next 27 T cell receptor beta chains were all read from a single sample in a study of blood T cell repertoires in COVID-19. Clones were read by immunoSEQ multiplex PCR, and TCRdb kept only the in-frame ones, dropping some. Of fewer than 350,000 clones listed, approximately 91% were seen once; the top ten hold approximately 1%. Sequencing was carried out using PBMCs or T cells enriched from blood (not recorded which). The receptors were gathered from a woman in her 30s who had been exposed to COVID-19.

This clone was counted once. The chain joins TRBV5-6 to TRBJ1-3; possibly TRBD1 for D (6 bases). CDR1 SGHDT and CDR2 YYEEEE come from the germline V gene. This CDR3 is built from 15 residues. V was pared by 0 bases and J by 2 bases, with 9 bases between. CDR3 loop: CASSLAGGAGNTIYF. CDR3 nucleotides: TGTGCCAGCAGCTTGGCGGGGGGCGCTGGAAACACCATATATTTT.

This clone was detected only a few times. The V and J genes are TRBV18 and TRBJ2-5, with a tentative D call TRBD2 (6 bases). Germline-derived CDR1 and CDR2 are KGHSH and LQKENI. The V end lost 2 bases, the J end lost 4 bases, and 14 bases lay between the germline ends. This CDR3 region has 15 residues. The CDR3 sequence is CASSPREAQGETQYF. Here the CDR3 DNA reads TGTGCCAGCTCACCAAGGGAGGCCCAAGGAGAGACCCAGTACTTC.

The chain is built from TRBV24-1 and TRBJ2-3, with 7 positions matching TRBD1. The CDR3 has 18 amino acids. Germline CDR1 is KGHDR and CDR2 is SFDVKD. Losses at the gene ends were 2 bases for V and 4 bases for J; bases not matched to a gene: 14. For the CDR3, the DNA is TGTGCCACCAGTGATTCGACAGGGACGTTCGTTCATGCAGATACGCAGTATTTT. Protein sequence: CATSDSTGTFVHADTQYF.

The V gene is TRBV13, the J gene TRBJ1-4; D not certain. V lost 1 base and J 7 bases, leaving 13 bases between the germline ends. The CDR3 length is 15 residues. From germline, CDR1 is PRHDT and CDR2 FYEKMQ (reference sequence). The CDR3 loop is CASSLVRNGVEKLFF. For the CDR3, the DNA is TGTGCCAGCAGCTTAGTACGTAACGGGGTTGAAAAACTGTTTTTT.

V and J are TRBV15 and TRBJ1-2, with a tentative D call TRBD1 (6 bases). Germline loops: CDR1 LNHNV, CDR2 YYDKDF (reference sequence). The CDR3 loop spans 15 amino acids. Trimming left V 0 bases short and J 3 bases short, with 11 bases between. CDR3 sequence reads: CATSREGAGDYGYTF. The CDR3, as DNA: TGTGCCACCAGCAGAGAGGGGGCTGGGGACTATGGCTACACCTTC.

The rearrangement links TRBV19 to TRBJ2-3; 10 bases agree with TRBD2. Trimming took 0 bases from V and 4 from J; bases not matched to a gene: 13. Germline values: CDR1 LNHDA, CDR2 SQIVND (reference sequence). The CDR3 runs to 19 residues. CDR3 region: CASSIDRPGASGSPDTQYF. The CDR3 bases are TGTGCCAGTAGTATAGATCGCCCGGGGGCTAGCGGGAGCCCAGATACGCAGTATTTT.

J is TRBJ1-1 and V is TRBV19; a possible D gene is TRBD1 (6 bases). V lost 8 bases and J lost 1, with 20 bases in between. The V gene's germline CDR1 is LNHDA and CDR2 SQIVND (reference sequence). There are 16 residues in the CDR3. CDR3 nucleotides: TGTGCCAGTTTTACCTTCAAATCACAGGGGAACACTGAAGCTTTCTTT. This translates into CASFTFKSQGNTEAFF. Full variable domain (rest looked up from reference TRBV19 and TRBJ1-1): DGGITQSPKYLFRKEGQNVTLSCEQNLNHDAMYWYRQDPGQGLRLIYYSQIVNDFQKGDIAEGYSVSREKKESFPLTVTSAQKNPTAFYLCASFTFKSQGNTEAFFGQGTRLTVV.

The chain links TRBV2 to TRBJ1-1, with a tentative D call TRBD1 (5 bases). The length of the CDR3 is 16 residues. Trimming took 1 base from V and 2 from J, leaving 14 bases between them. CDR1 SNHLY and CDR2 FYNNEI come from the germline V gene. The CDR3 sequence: CASSEGIGGGNTEAFF. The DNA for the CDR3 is TGTGCCAGCAGTGAAGGCATTGGGGGGGGAAACACTGAAGCTTTCTTT.

The chain's CDR3 is CGIGGNYGYTF. In DNA, the CDR3 is TGCGGAATCGGGGGGAACTATGGCTACACCTTC. The rearrangement uses TRBV20-1 and TRBJ1-2, with D perhaps matching TRBD1 (5 bases). This CDR3 spans 11 amino acids. CDR1 and CDR2 from the germline V gene are DFQATT and SNEGSKA (reference sequence).

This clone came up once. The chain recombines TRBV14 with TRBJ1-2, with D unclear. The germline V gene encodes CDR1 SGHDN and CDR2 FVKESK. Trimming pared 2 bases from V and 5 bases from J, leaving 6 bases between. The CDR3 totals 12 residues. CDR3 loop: CASSQSGYGYTF. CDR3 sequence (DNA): TGTGCCAGCAGCCAATCGGGGTATGGCTACACCTTC.

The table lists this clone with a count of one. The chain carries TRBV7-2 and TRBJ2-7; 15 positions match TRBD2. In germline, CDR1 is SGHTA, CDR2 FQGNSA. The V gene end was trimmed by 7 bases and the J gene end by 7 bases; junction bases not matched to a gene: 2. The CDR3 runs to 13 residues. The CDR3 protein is CASKGLAGGEQYF. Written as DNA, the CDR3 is TGTGCCAGCAAGGGACTAGCGGGAGGTGAGCAGTACTTC.

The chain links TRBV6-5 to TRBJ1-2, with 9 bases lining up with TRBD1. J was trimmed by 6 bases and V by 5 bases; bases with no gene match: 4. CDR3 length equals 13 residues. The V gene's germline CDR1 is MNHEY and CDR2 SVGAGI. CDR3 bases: TGTGCCAGCAGTCGAAGACAGGGGGATGGCTACACCTTC. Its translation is CASSRRQGDGYTF.

The DNA for the CDR3 is TGTGCCAGTAGTACGACAGGGTCCACCACAGATACGCAGTATTTT. This sequence encodes CASSTTGSTTDTQYF. This chain connects TRBV19 to TRBJ2-3; TRBD1 matches at 7 bases. The junction had 6 bases not matched to a gene; V was cut back by 4 bases and J by 2 bases. Germline-derived CDR1 and CDR2 are LNHDA and SQIVND (reference sequence). The CDR3 contains 15 residues.

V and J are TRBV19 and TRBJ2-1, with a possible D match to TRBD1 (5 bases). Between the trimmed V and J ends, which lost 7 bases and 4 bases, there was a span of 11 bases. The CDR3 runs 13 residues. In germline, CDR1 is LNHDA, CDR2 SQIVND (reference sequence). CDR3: CASKGHIYNEQFF. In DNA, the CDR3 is TGTGCCAGTAAAGGACACATTTACAATGAGCAGTTCTTC.

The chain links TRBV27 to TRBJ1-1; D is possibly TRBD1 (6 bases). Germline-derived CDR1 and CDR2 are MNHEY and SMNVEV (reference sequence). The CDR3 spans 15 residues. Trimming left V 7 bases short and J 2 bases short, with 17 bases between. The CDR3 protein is CASTRTGGANTEAFF. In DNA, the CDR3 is TGTGCCAGCACCCGGACGGGGGGCGCTAACACTGAAGCTTTCTTT.

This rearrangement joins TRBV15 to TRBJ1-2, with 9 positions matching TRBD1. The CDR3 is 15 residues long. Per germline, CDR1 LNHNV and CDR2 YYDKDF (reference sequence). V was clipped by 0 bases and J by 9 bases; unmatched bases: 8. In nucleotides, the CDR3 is TGTGCCACCAGCAGAGATCGGACAGGGGCGAGGAGCTACACCTTC. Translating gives CATSRDRTGARSYTF. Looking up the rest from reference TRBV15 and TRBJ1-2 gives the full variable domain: DAMVIQNPRYQVTQFGKPVTLSCSQTLNHNVMYWYQQKSSQAPKLLFHYYDKDFNNEADTPDNFQSRRPNTSFCFLDIRSPGLGDTAMYLCATSRDRTGARSYTFGSGTRLTVV.

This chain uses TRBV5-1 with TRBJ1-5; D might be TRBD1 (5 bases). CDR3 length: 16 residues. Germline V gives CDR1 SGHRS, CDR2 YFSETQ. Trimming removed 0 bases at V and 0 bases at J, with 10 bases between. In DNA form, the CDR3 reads TGCGCCAGCAGCTTGGGGGGCGCTACTAGCAATCAGCCCCAGCATTTT. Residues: CASSLGGATSNQPQHF.

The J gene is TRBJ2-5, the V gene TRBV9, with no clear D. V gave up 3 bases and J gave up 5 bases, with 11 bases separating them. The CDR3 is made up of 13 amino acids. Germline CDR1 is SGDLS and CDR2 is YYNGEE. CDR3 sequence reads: CASSALVGETQYF. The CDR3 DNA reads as TGTGCCAGCAGCGCCCTAGTCGGGGAGACCCAGTACTTC.

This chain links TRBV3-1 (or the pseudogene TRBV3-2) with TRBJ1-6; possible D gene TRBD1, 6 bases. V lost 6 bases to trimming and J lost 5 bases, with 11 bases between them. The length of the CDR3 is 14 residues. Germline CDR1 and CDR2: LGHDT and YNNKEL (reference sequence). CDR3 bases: TGTGCCAGCAGTGTGAGGACAGATAATTCACCCCTCCACTTT. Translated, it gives CASSVRTDNSPLHF.

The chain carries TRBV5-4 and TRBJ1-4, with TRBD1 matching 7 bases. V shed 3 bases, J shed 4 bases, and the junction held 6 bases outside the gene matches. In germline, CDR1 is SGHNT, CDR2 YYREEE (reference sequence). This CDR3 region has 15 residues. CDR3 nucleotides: TGTGCCAGCAGCTCGAAGGACAGGTTTAATGAAAAACTGTTTTTT. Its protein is CASSSKDRFNEKLFF.

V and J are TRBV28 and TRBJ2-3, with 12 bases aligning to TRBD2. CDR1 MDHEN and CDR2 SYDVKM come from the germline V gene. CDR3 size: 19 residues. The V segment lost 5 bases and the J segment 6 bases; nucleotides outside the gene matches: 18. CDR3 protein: CASSAPSRGTSGLGDTQYF. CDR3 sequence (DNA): TGTGCCAGCAGTGCTCCAAGCAGGGGGACTAGCGGGCTCGGCGATACGCAGTATTTT.

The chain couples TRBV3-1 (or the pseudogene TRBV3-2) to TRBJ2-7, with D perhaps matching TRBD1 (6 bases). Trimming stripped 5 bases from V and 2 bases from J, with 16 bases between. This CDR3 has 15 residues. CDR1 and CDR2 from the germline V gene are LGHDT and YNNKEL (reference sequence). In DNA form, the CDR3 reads TGTGCCAGCAGCACCAGCCGGCAGGGGACCTACGAGCAGTACTTC. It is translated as CASSTSRQGTYEQYF.

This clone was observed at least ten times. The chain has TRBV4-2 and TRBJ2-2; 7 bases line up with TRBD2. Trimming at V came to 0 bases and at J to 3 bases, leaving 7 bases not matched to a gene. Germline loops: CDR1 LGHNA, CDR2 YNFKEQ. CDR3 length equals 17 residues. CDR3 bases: TGTGCCAGCAGCCAAGATGGGTCGGCGGGAGACACCGGGGAGCTGTTTTTT. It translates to CASSQDGSAGDTGELFF.

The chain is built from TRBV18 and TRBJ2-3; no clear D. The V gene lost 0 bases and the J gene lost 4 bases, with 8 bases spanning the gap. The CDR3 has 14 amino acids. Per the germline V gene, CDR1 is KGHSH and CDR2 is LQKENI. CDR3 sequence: CASSPPPEADTQYF. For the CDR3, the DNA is TGTGCCAGCTCACCACCTCCCGAGGCAGATACGCAGTATTTT.

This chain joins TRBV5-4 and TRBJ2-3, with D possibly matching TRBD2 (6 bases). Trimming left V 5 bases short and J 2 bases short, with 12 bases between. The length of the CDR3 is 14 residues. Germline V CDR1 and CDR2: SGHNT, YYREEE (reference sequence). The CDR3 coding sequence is TGTGCCAGCAGTTTCGGGAGTGTCACAGATACGCAGTATTTT. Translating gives CASSFGSVTDTQYF.

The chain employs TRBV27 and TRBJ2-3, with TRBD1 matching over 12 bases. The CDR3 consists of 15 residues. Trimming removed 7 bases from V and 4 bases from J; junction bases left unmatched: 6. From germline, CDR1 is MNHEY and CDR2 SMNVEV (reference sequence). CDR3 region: CASKQGTGGPDTQYF. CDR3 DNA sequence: TGTGCCAGCAAACAAGGGACAGGGGGCCCAGATACGCAGTATTTT.

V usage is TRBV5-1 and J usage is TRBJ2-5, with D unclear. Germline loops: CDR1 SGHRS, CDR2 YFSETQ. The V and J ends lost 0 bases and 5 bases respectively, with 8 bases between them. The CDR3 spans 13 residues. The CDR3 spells CASSLERVETQYF. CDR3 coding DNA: TGCGCCAGCAGCTTGGAACGCGTGGAGACCCAGTACTTC.